A single sample is the source of the 22 T cell receptor beta chains below, sequenced in a study of T cells in Graves' hyperthyroidism and ophthalmopathy. Amplified TCR beta CDR3 regions came from RNA transcripts. HTBI primers were employed in a first-round RT-PCR of the TCR CDR3. TCRdb itself ran the multiplex PCR reads through MiXCR, one entry per CDR3 protein. The sample carries 490,000 or so distinct CDR3 sequences, approximately 23% recorded once. The sample consisted of blood. These receptors were collected from a woman between 65 and 79 years old with Graves' ophthalmopathy.

Many counts were recorded for this clonotype. The chain recombines TRBV6-1 with TRBJ1-1, with D possibly being TRBD1 (6 bases). This CDR3 has 11 amino acids. Trimming stripped 8 bases from V and 3 bases from J, with 7 bases between. CDR1 and CDR2 (germline): MNHNS, SASEGT. CDR3 DNA sequence: TGTGCCAGCCACAGGGACACTGAAGCTTTCTTT. It codes for CASHRDTEAFF.

This clonotype occurred a few times. The chain carries TRBV7-6 and TRBJ1-4, with TRBD1 identical over 7 bases. Losses at the gene ends were 5 bases for V and 8 bases for J; bases not matched to a gene: 8. Germline lookup yields CDR1 SGHVS and CDR2 FNYEAQ. The CDR3 consists of 14 residues. The CDR3 bases are TGTGCCAGCAGCCGCACAGGGGACTTCGAAAAACTGTTTTTT. It codes for CASSRTGDFEKLFF.

The sample holds a few counts of this clonotype. This sequence joins TRBV7-8 and TRBJ2-5, with 7 bases lining up with TRBD1. Germline CDR1 reads SGHVS; CDR2 reads FQNEAQ. V was pared by 6 bases and J by 7 bases, with 14 bases of the junction left unmatched. This CDR3 contains 15 residues. CDR3 sequence: CASRPRQGQKGTQYF. CDR3 DNA: TGTGCCAGCAGGCCGCGACAGGGACAAAAGGGGACCCAGTACTTC. Together with reference TRBV7-8 and TRBJ2-5, the CDR3 gives the full variable domain: GAGVSQSPRYKVAKRGQDVALRCDPISGHVSLFWYQQALGQGPEFLTYFQNEAQLDKSGLPSDRFFAERPEGSVSTLKIQRTQQEDSAVYLCASRPRQGQKGTQYFGPGTRLLVL.

This clonotype was picked up a small number of times. The V call is TRBV14, the J call TRBJ1-2, with D possibly being TRBD1 (6 bases). The CDR3 length is 14 residues. Germline-derived CDR1 and CDR2 are SGHDN and FVKESK. V gave up 4 bases and J gave up 2 bases, with 11 bases separating them. The CDR3 region is CASSRQDKNYGYTF. DNA of the CDR3: TGTGCCAGCAGCCGACAGGACAAGAACTATGGCTACACCTTC. Complete variable domain (other parts from reference TRBV14 and TRBJ1-2): EAGVTQFPSHSVIEKGQTVTLRCDPISGHDNLYWYRRVMGKEIKFLLHFVKESKQDESGMPNNRFLAERTGGTYSTLKVQPAELEDSGVYFCASSRQDKNYGYTFGSGTRLTVV.

In this sample, this clonotype turned up many times. This chain uses TRBV6-2 or TRBV6-3 with TRBJ1-2, with D perhaps TRBD1 (5 bases). Trimming cost V 4 bases and J 4 bases, with 16 bases left between them. CDR1 and CDR2 from the germline V gene are MNHEY and SVGEGT. The CDR3 consists of 15 residues. This CDR3 is CASSWPGDLGYGYTF. CDR3 sequence (DNA): TGTGCCAGCAGTTGGCCCGGGGACTTGGGCTATGGCTACACCTTC.

The table lists this clonotype with many counts. J is TRBJ2-7 and V is TRBV28; 7 bases fit TRBD1. Per the germline V gene, CDR1 is MDHEN and CDR2 is SYDVKM. V shed 5 bases and J 5 bases; nucleotides not matched to a gene: 6. The CDR3 is 13 amino acids. CDR3 DNA sequence: TGTGCCAGCAGTAGGGACAGAGTCGACGAGCAGTACTTC. Translating it yields CASSRDRVDEQYF.

This clonotype was counted at least ten times. The chain recombines TRBV27 with TRBJ2-1; D gene unclear. CDR1 MNHEY and CDR2 SMNVEV come from the germline V gene (reference sequence). The CDR3 consists of 14 residues. The V and J ends lost 0 bases and 5 bases respectively, with 8 bases between them. CDR3 loop: CASSLSWVNNEQFF. Here the CDR3 DNA reads TGTGCCAGCAGTTTATCCTGGGTTAACAATGAGCAGTTCTTC.

The CDR3 spells CASSQTGTASIEQYF. CDR3 DNA: TGCGCCAGCAGCCAAACCGGGACAGCCTCTATAGAACAGTACTTC. The genes are TRBV4-1 and TRBJ2-7; 7 positions match TRBD1. The CDR3 totals 15 residues. V was clipped by 2 bases and J by 10 bases; unmatched bases: 14. From germline, CDR1 is MGHRA and CDR2 YSYEKL.

CDR3 region: CASSFSDRGSYGYTF. The CDR3 nucleotides are TGTGCCAGCAGTTTTTCGGACAGGGGATCCTATGGCTACACCTTC. The rearrangement links TRBV27 to TRBJ1-2; TRBD1 agrees at 9 bases. Unmatched junction bases numbered 6, after V lost 3 bases and J lost 4 bases. This CDR3 is 15 amino acids long. CDR1 is MNHEY, CDR2 SMNVEV, per germline (reference sequence).

The rearrangement joins TRBV30 to TRBJ1-3, with 11 bases fitting TRBD1. V lost 5 bases to trimming and J lost 4 bases; unmatched junction nucleotides: 1. CDR1 and CDR2 (germline): GTSNPN, SVGIG (reference sequence). The CDR3 runs 13 residues. The CDR3 coding sequence is TGTGCCTGGGGACAGGGGGCAGGAAACACCATATATTTT. This encodes CAWGQGAGNTIYF.

This clonotype was recorded a few times. The chain uses TRBV28 and TRBJ2-3, with 8 bases fitting TRBD2. Unmatched junction bases numbered 10, after V lost 8 bases and J lost 3 bases. This CDR3 comprises 15 residues. Germline V gene sequence: CDR1 MDHEN, CDR2 SYDVKM. The CDR3, as DNA: TGTGCCAGCGTCCCGGGAGGGTTCGATACAGATACGCAGTATTTT. Translation gives CASVPGGFDTDTQYF.

This clonotype occurred many times. V and J are TRBV11-2 and TRBJ1-1; D perhaps matches TRBD1 (6 bases). The CDR3 length is 13 residues. Germline values: CDR1 SGHAT, CDR2 FQNNGV. The V gene lost 1 base and the J gene lost 5 bases, with 8 bases spanning the gap. CDR3 bases: TGTGCCAGCAGCTTAGGAAGGGGGACTGAAGCTTTCTTT. It translates to CASSLGRGTEAFF.

J is TRBJ2-1 and V is TRBV20-1; D is tentatively TRBD1 or TRBD2 (5 bases each). Trimming took off 1 base at V and 8 bases at J, with 12 bases between the two ends. The CDR3 extends over 13 amino acids. CDR1 and CDR2 (germline): DFQATT, SNEGSKA (reference sequence). CDR3 sequence reads: CSARVGAYYEQFF. CDR3 DNA: TGCAGTGCTAGAGTCGGGGCGTATTATGAGCAGTTCTTC.

The chain couples TRBV12-3 or TRBV12-4 to TRBJ1-1; the D is unclear. V dropped 7 bases and J dropped 3 bases, with 3 bases sitting between them. CDR3 length: 10 residues. CDR3 sequence: CASTYTEAFF. The CDR3 DNA reads TGTGCCAGCACTTACACTGAAGCTTTCTTT.

With regard to this clonotype: The junction and the germline gene differ at one end; a read error may be behind it. The chain joins TRBV6-1 to TRBJ2-3; D assignment may be TRBD1 or TRBD2 (5 bases each). The V gene's germline CDR1 is MNHNS and CDR2 SASEGT. This CDR3 comprises 14 residues. CDR3 DNA: TGTGCCAGCAGTACACGGGACCACACAGATGCGCAGTATTTT. Residues: CASSTRDHTDAQYF.

The chain has TRBV12-3 or TRBV12-4 and TRBJ2-7, with TRBD2 identical over 10 bases. V shed 5 bases, J shed 7 bases, and the junction held 11 bases outside the gene matches. CDR3 length: 15 amino acids. CDR3 bases: TGTGCCAGCAGTCCCCGACTAGCGGGTAGTACGGAGCAGTACTTC. It specifies CASSPRLAGSTEQYF.

The genes are TRBV5-1 and TRBJ2-3, with D possibly TRBD2 on 5 matching bases. The germline V gene has CDR1 SGHRS and CDR2 YFSETQ. The CDR3 covers 16 residues. Deletions cut 4 bases from V and 3 bases from J, with 18 bases between. In nucleotides, the CDR3 is TGCGCCAGCAGCAAGGACCGCCTGGCGGGTACAGATACGCAGTATTTT. This gives the protein CASSKDRLAGTDTQYF.

The V call is TRBV9, the J call TRBJ1-2; unclear D gene. Trimming removed 6 bases from V and 6 bases from J, with 15 bases in between. CDR3 length: 13 amino acids. The germline V gene encodes CDR1 SGDLS and CDR2 YYNGEE. The CDR3 DNA reads as TGTGCCAGCATCCCCAATTCGAGCGATGGCTACACCTTC. The encoded protein is CASIPNSSDGYTF.

Remarks on this clonotype: A much larger clone is a single base away; this may be a read error. The CDR3 is CASSGRVNTGGLFF. CDR3 sequence (DNA): TGTGCCAGCAGTGGGAGGGTGAACACCGGGGGGCTGTTTTTT. The gene calls are TRBV2 and TRBJ2-2; weak D call: TRBD2 (6 bases). Germline lookup yields CDR1 SNHLY and CDR2 FYNNEI. The CDR3 runs 14 residues.

The rearrangement uses TRBV4-3 and TRBJ2-3, with D perhaps TRBD1 (5 bases). Germline-derived CDR1 and CDR2 are LGHNA and YSLEER. There are 15 residues in the CDR3. V was cut by 0 bases and J by 6 bases, with 13 bases left in between. The CDR3 spells CASSQDRIGADTQYF. CDR3 in DNA: TGCGCCAGCAGCCAAGATCGAATAGGGGCTGATACGCAGTATTTT.

This clonotype was counted ten times or more. V is TRBV2 and J is TRBJ2-1, with 10 bases matching TRBD2. J lost 2 bases, V lost 4 bases, and 5 bases had no gene match. In germline, CDR1 is SNHLY, CDR2 FYNNEI. The CDR3 totals 16 residues. CDR3 sequence: CASSGLGLAAYNEQFF. Here the CDR3 DNA reads TGTGCCAGCAGTGGATTAGGACTAGCGGCCTACAATGAGCAGTTCTTC.

On this clonotype itself: A much larger clone is a single base away; this may be a read error. This rearrangement joins TRBV7-6 to TRBJ1-2; 9 positions match TRBD1. Germline lookup yields CDR1 SGHVS and CDR2 FNYEAQ. The CDR3 covers 14 residues. V shed 5 bases and J 4 bases; nucleotides not matched to a gene: 5. CDR3 in DNA: TGTGCCAGCAGCAAGGACAGGGGAGGCTATGGCTACACCTTC. Protein product: CASSKDRGGYGYTF.